These 13 T cell receptor beta chains were all obtained from the same sample, sequenced in a study of siplizumab effects on memory and regulatory T cells. The data were produced by immunoSEQ multiplex PCR, yet TCRdb's version contains in-frame clones alone and is incomplete. The repertoire has approximately 94,000 clones, roughly 97% of them found once; the top ten carry 0.025% to 0.035%. The sequenced sample consisted of naive CD4+ T cells sorted from blood. All receptors derive from a human donor in good health.

This clone was seen a few times. The V gene is TRBV5-1, the J gene TRBJ1-6; D not certain. Trimming shortened V by 4 bases and J by 7 bases, and 9 bases separated the two germline ends. The CDR3 runs 13 residues. Germline V gene lookup returns CDR1 SGHRS and CDR2 YFSETQ. The CDR3 reads CASSLEGNSPLHF. CDR3 DNA: TGCGCCAGCAGCCTGGAAGGCAATTCACCCCTCCACTTT.

The chain couples TRBV28 to TRBJ1-1; unclear D gene. Between the trimmed V and J ends, which lost 3 bases and 10 bases, there was a span of 15 bases. The CDR3 contains 13 residues. CDR1 is MDHEN and CDR2 is SYDVKM in the germline V gene. The CDR3 DNA follows: TGTGCCAGCAGTTTTTCGACCCCCAAGATAGCTTTCTTT. It is translated as CASSFSTPKIAFF.

J is TRBJ2-5 and V is TRBV14; 8 bases map to TRBD2. The germline V gene encodes CDR1 SGHDN and CDR2 FVKESK. The CDR3 is 15 amino acids. The J segment lost 5 bases and the V segment lost 1 base, leaving 6 bases of the junction unmatched. CDR3 amino acids: CASSQVRGGRETQYF. The CDR3 region has the DNA TGTGCCAGCAGCCAAGTCCGGGGGGGCCGTGAGACCCAGTACTTC.

Turning to this clone: This CDR3 is also generated by other DNA sequences in the sample. The chain is built from TRBV6-5 and TRBJ2-5; D is unresolved. V was shortened by 2 bases and J by 4 bases, with 5 bases between the two germline ends. The V gene's germline CDR1 is MNHEY and CDR2 SVGAGI. This CDR3 comprises 12 residues. The CDR3 bases are TGTGCCAGCAGTTACAGAGGAGAGACCCAGTACTTC. It specifies CASSYRGETQYF.

The rearrangement links TRBV5-1 to TRBJ1-1; D might be TRBD1 (6 bases). V lost 6 bases and J 3 bases, leaving 12 bases between the germline ends. The CDR3 runs 13 residues. In germline, CDR1 is SGHRS, CDR2 YFSETQ. CDR3 DNA: TGCGCCAGCACAACCTCAGGGGACACTGAAGCTTTCTTT. This gives the protein CASTTSGDTEAFF.

The chain carries TRBV27 and TRBJ1-6; 8 bases fit TRBD1. After removal of 2 bases from V and 10 bases from J, the junction contained 7 bases not matched to a gene. Per the germline V gene, CDR1 is MNHEY and CDR2 is SMNVEV (reference sequence). The length of the CDR3 is 15 residues. CDR3 residues: CASSLQQGEGSPLHF. DNA for the CDR3: TGTGCCAGCAGTTTACAACAGGGGGAAGGATCACCCCTCCACTTT.

This clone was picked up one time. The CDR3 DNA follows: TGTGCCAGCAGCCCAGGAAGTGGACTAGGAAACACCATATATTTT. It translates to CASSPGSGLGNTIYF. The V and J genes are TRBV9 and TRBJ1-3; D remains ambiguous. Germline CDR1 reads SGDLS; CDR2 reads YYNGEE. This CDR3 is built from 15 residues. Trimming pared 4 bases from V and 4 bases from J, leaving 15 bases between.

The genes are TRBV5-1 and TRBJ2-3; TRBD2 matches at 11 bases. Germline values: CDR1 SGHRS, CDR2 YFSETQ. This CDR3 contains 15 residues. The V and J ends lost 3 bases and 0 bases, in that order; junction bases with no gene match: 0. DNA of the CDR3: TGCGCCAGCAGCTCTAGCGGGGGGAGCACAGATACGCAGTATTTT. Translation: CASSSSGGSTDTQYF.

This chain links TRBV21-1 with TRBJ2-7; the table's D call, TRBD1, was not checked against the DNA. TRBV21-1 is a listed pseudogene. The CDR3 is 15 residues long. CDR3 residues: CASSKPGQEGYEQYF. CDR3 in DNA: TGTGCCAGCAGCAAACCTGGACAGGAGGGCTACGAGCAGTACTTC.

The chain employs TRBV27 and TRBJ1-2, with 10 bases identical to TRBD1. Germline CDR1 is MNHEY and CDR2 is SMNVEV (reference sequence). J gave up 0 bases and V 6 bases, and 4 bases lay outside the gene matches. This CDR3 comprises 15 residues. The CDR3 coding sequence is TGTGCCAGCAGCCAGACAGGGGGCGCTAACTATGGCTACACCTTC. It translates to CASSQTGGANYGYTF.

The rearrangement links TRBV27 to TRBJ2-7; TRBD1 agrees at 10 bases. The CDR3 extends over 15 amino acids. V was pared by 2 bases and J by 3 bases, with 4 bases of the junction left unmatched. From germline, CDR1 is MNHEY and CDR2 SMNVEV (reference sequence). The CDR3 protein is CASSLGGQGYYEQYF. The CDR3 region has the DNA TGTGCCAGCAGTTTAGGGGGACAGGGGTACTACGAGCAGTACTTC.

The genes are TRBV6-1 and TRBJ2-1; 7 nucleotides align to TRBD1. Germline-derived CDR1 and CDR2 are MNHNS and SASEGT. The V segment lost 2 bases and the J segment 1 base; nucleotides outside the gene matches: 5. The CDR3 contains 16 residues. Written as DNA, the CDR3 is TGTGCCAGCAGTGAACGGGACAGAGGATCCTACAATGAGCAGTTCTTC. Its protein is CASSERDRGSYNEQFF.

V is TRBV29-1 and J is TRBJ2-3; weak D call: TRBD2 (5 bases). Trimming cost V 4 bases and J 3 bases, with 11 bases left between them. Germline V gene sequence: CDR1 SQVTM, CDR2 ANQGSEA. The CDR3 runs to 13 residues. The CDR3 protein is CSVARGSTDTQYF. CDR3 in DNA: TGCAGCGTTGCCCGGGGTTCAACAGATACGCAGTATTTT.